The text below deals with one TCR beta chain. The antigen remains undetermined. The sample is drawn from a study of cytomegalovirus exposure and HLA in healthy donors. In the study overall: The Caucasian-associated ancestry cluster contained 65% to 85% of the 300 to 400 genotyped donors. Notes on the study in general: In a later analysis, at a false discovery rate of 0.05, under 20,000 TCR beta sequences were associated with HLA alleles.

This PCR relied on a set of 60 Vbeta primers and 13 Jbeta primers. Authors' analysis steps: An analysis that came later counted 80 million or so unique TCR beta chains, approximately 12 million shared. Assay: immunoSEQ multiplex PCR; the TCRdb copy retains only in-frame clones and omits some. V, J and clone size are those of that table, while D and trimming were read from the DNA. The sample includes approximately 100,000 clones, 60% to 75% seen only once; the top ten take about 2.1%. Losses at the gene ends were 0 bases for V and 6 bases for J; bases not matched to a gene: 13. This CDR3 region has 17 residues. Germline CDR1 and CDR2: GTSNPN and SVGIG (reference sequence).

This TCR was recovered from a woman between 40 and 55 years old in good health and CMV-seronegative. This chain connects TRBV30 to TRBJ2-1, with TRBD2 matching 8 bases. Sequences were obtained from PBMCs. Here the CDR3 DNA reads TGTGCCTGGAGTGTACTGCGCGGAAGCGGGGGCCTCAATGAGCAGTTCTTC. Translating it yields CAWSVLRGSGGLNEQFF.